The following is a T cell receptor beta chain sequence with its context. Its matching antigen is unknown. TCRdb keeps only in-frame clones here, not all; method: immunoSEQ multiplex PCR. Seen here are about 69,000 clones, approximately 87% observed once, and the top ten hold roughly 25%. The data are from a study of T cell responses to AZD1222 COVID-19 vaccine. Points from the study as a whole: There were repertoire samples only from the period after the peak T cell response. Nearly half of the spike-specific TCRs reportedly recognize variant regions that carry no mutations. Spike-specific TCR repertoires showed rising breadth and depth after two AZD1222 doses.

Per the germline V gene, CDR1 is SGHDT and CDR2 is YYEEEE. The CDR3 is 15 residues long. Trimming cost V 1 base and J 7 bases, with 18 bases left between them. The chain has TRBV5-6 and TRBJ2-7; no firm D call. This sequence originates from an adult who received the AZD1222 COVID-19 vaccine. Source: peripheral blood, taken 28 days after the second AZD1222 dose. The CDR3 coding sequence is TGTGCCAGCAGCTTGTCTCTAGGCTTAAGGATAGAGCAGTACTTC. This codes for CASSLSLGLRIEQYF.